These 27 T cell receptor beta chains were all obtained from the same sample, sequenced in a study of blood T cell repertoires in COVID-19. Assay: immunoSEQ multiplex PCR; the TCRdb copy retains only in-frame clones and omits some. The sample lists 350,000 to 400,000 clones, 88% occurring once. The sample taken for sequencing was PBMCs or T cells enriched from blood (not recorded which). The receptors were sampled from a woman aged 18-30 years who had recovered from COVID-19.

This chain uses TRBV24-1 with TRBJ2-5; D might be TRBD2 (6 bases). Trimming removed 3 bases at V and 1 base at J, with 8 bases between. Germline lookup yields CDR1 KGHDR and CDR2 SFDVKD. This CDR3 has 14 residues. CDR3 amino acids: CATSDVGGQETQYF. In nucleotides, the CDR3 is TGTGCCACCAGTGATGTGGGGGGCCAAGAGACCCAGTACTTC.

The chain combines TRBV5-4 with TRBJ2-2, with D unclear. This CDR3 is built from 11 residues. Between the trimmed V and J ends, which lost 2 bases and 7 bases, there was a span of 3 bases. CDR1 is SGHNT, CDR2 YYREEE, per germline (reference sequence). The CDR3 loop reads CASSFHGELFF. The DNA for the CDR3 is TGTGCCAGCAGCTTCCACGGGGAGCTGTTTTTT.

The chain couples TRBV7-9 to TRBJ1-2, with a tentative D call TRBD1 (6 bases). Looked up from germline, CDR1 is SEHNR and CDR2 is FQNEAQ (reference sequence). This CDR3 comprises 15 residues. V lost 5 bases and J 0 bases, leaving 13 bases between the germline ends. The CDR3, as DNA: TGTGCCAGCAGCCCCCGACAGGTCGCTAACTATGGCTACACCTTC. It translates to CASSPRQVANYGYTF.

The CDR3 coding sequence is TGTGCCAGCAGCGCACTTATCGGACTGGGAGTCCACGAGCAGTACTTC. Amino acids: CASSALIGLGVHEQYF. V usage is TRBV9 and J usage is TRBJ2-7; D perhaps matches TRBD2 (5 bases). Germline CDR1 SGDLS, CDR2 YYNGEE. Trimming shortened V by 3 bases and J by 5 bases, and 21 bases separated the two germline ends. CDR3 length: 16 amino acids.

The chain couples TRBV6-4 to TRBJ2-1, with a weak D call TRBD1 (6 bases). This CDR3 is 13 amino acids long. Germline V gives CDR1 MRHNA, CDR2 SNTAGT. V was trimmed by 6 bases and J by 8 bases, leaving 14 bases between them. The CDR3, as DNA: TGTGCCAGCAGCTGGACAGTGGGGGATGAGCAGTTCTTC. This sequence encodes CASSWTVGDEQFF.

This rearrangement joins TRBV6-5 to TRBJ2-7; D perhaps matches TRBD2 (5 bases). The CDR3 loop spans 15 amino acids. The germline V gene encodes CDR1 MNHEY and CDR2 SVGAGI. The V end lost 6 bases, the J end lost 4 bases, and 19 bases lay between the germline ends. This chain's CDR3 is CASSLAGNPIYEQYF. In DNA, the CDR3 is TGTGCCAGCAGCCTGGCCGGGAACCCGATTTACGAGCAGTACTTC.

The J gene is TRBJ1-1, the V gene TRBV5-3; D is possibly TRBD1 (5 bases). TRBV5-3 falls under the ORF class, with uncertain function. V lost 3 bases and J lost 7, with 22 bases in between. This CDR3 has 16 residues. The CDR3 nucleotides read TGTGCCAGAAGCTCCAACAACCCCAGGGTGAAGGGTGAAGCTTTCTTT. Its translation is CARSSNNPRVKGEAFF.

Comment on this clone: The same CDR3 can be traced to other DNA sequences in this sample. In nucleotides, the CDR3 is TGTGCCAGCAGTAGGACAGGTTTTTACGAGCAGTACTTC. Translation gives CASSRTGFYEQYF. The V and J genes are TRBV6-5 and TRBJ2-7, with TRBD1 identical over 7 bases. From germline, CDR1 is MNHEY and CDR2 SVGAGI. The CDR3 has 13 residues. V gave up 5 bases and J gave up 4 bases; unmatched junction bases: 5.

The J gene is TRBJ1-1, the V gene TRBV29-1, with D possibly TRBD1 on 5 matching bases. There are 13 residues in the CDR3. The germline gives CDR1 SQVTM, CDR2 ANQGSEA. The V gene lost 2 bases and the J gene lost 0 bases, with 7 bases spanning the gap. The CDR3 spells CSVETGLNTEAFF. CDR3 coding DNA: TGCAGCGTTGAAACAGGTTTGAACACTGAAGCTTTCTTT.

The chain uses TRBV7-9 and TRBJ1-3; the D is unclear. This CDR3 has 11 residues. V was clipped by 5 bases and J by 7 bases, with 6 bases between them. Germline V gene data show CDR1 as SEHNR and CDR2 as FQNEAQ (reference sequence). The CDR3 DNA reads TGTGCCAGCAGCCCCGGGAACACCATATATTTT. It encodes CASSPGNTIYF.

The V call is TRBV9, the J call TRBJ2-5; D is perhaps TRBD1 (5 bases). CDR1 and CDR2 (germline): SGDLS, YYNGEE. This CDR3 contains 12 residues. The germline V and J ends were trimmed by 0 bases and 7 bases, with 7 bases remaining between them. As DNA, the CDR3 is TGTGCCAGCAGCGTAGCTACAGGGACCCAGTACTTC. Protein: CASSVATGTQYF.

This clone came up once. V usage is TRBV5-4 and J usage is TRBJ1-2, with 8 bases matching TRBD1. The CDR3 sequence is 15 residues long. Germline V gene sequence: CDR1 SGHNT, CDR2 YYREEE (reference sequence). Losses at the gene ends were 3 bases for V and 5 bases for J; bases not matched to a gene: 9. CDR3 protein: CASSSDRGDRYGYTF. Here the CDR3 DNA reads TGTGCCAGCAGCTCCGACAGGGGAGATCGATATGGCTACACCTTC. Full variable domain (rest looked up from reference TRBV5-4 and TRBJ1-2): ETGVTQSPTHLIKTRGQQVTLRCSSQSGHNTVSWYQQALGQGPQFIFQYYREEENGRGNFPPRFSGLQFPNYSSELNVNALELDDSALYLCASSSDRGDRYGYTFGSGTRLTVV.

This clone has a single count. This chain uses TRBV5-1 with TRBJ1-5; TRBD1 agrees at 7 bases. The CDR3 covers 15 residues. Germline lookup yields CDR1 SGHRS and CDR2 YFSETQ. The trim removed 7 bases at V and 4 bases at J, leaving 11 bases unmatched. The chain's CDR3 is CASRLDGTENQPQHF. The CDR3 DNA reads as TGCGCCAGCCGCCTCGATGGGACAGAAAATCAGCCCCAGCATTTT.

CDR3 sequence (DNA): TGTGCCAGCAGTGTTGATCCGGGACAGGGCCAAGCTGGGGGGGTTTACGAGCAGTACTTC. This codes for CASSVDPGQGQAGGVYEQYF. The V and J genes are TRBV6-1 and TRBJ2-7; 9 nucleotides agree with TRBD1. The CDR3 is made up of 20 amino acids. Germline V gives CDR1 MNHNS, CDR2 SASEGT. V dropped 4 bases and J dropped 4; count of bases not matched to a gene: 23.

The gene calls are TRBV3-1 (or the pseudogene TRBV3-2) and TRBJ2-3; 7 bases map to TRBD2. Unmatched junction bases numbered 1, after V lost 1 base and J lost 0 bases. This CDR3 region has 15 residues. CDR1 LGHDT and CDR2 YNNKEL come from the germline V gene (reference sequence). The DNA for the CDR3 is TGTGCCAGCAGCCAAGGAGCGGGGAGCACAGATACGCAGTATTTT. Its translation: CASSQGAGSTDTQYF.

The rearrangement joins TRBV19 to TRBJ2-1; TRBD2 matches at 15 bases. This CDR3 comprises 18 residues. The germline CDR1 and CDR2 sequences are LNHDA and SQIVND (reference sequence). V was clipped by 5 bases and J by 8 bases; unmatched bases: 13. CDR3 protein: CASSPIPGLAGGRDEQFF. In DNA, the CDR3 is TGTGCCAGTAGTCCAATACCGGGACTAGCGGGGGGCCGAGATGAGCAGTTCTTC.

Details on this clone: The CDR3 does not end in the conserved phenylalanine or tryptophan, so this is likely a read error. Because the CDR3's place on the DNA is in doubt, the DNA is left out and the CDR3 is given as listed by TCRdb. CDR3: CASRVDRVRGRLSAL. The J gene is TRBJ1-6, the V gene TRBV5-8; the D call in the table, TRBD1, was not verified against the DNA. Ends included, the CDR3 has 15 residues. The germline CDR1 and CDR2 sequences are SGHTS and YDEGEE.

The chain couples TRBV5-1 to TRBJ1-6; 11 bases are a match to TRBD1. V was clipped by 3 bases and J by 10 bases; unmatched bases: 6. The CDR3 consists of 15 residues. Germline lookup yields CDR1 SGHRS and CDR2 YFSETQ. The CDR3 reads CASSSRTGGGSPLHF. The CDR3 DNA reads TGCGCCAGCAGCTCACGGACAGGGGGCGGCTCACCCCTCCACTTT. Variable domain in full (rest from reference TRBV5-1 and TRBJ1-6): KAGVTQTPRYLIKTRGQQVTLSCSPISGHRSVSWYQQTPGQGLQFLFEYFSETQRNKGNFPGRFSGRQFSNSRSEMNVSTLELGDSALYLCASSSRTGGGSPLHFGNGTRLTVT.

V and J are TRBV19 and TRBJ1-2; 7 bases match TRBD1. J gave up 1 base and V 3 bases, and 11 bases lay outside the gene matches. The CDR3 length is 17 residues. Germline values: CDR1 LNHDA, CDR2 SQIVND (reference sequence). In nucleotides, the CDR3 is TGTGCCAGTAGTATGCCGAAGGGACAGCGAATTAACTATGGCTACACCTTC. It codes for CASSMPKGQRINYGYTF.

The CDR3 bases are TGTGCCAGCAGTCTACTAGGCAGCTACGAGCAGTACTTC. Amino acids: CASSLLGSYEQYF. The chain carries TRBV6-6 and TRBJ2-7; tentative D call: TRBD2 (5 bases). V shed 5 bases and J shed 3 bases, with 11 bases lying between them. The CDR3 is 13 amino acids. Germline V gene sequence: CDR1 MNHNY, CDR2 SVGAGI (reference sequence).

The J gene is TRBJ2-5, the V gene TRBV10-1; 8 positions agree with TRBD2. Germline V gene data show CDR1 as WNHNN and CDR2 as SYGVQD (reference sequence). V dropped 3 bases and J dropped 1; count of bases not matched to a gene: 4. The CDR3 covers 15 residues. In DNA form, the CDR3 reads TGCGCCAGCAGTGAATTCGGGACTAGCCAAGAGACCCAGTACTTC. Protein sequence: CASSEFGTSQETQYF.

This sequence joins TRBV2 and TRBJ2-1; no definite D call. Germline CDR1 is SNHLY and CDR2 is FYNNEI. CDR3 length equals 13 residues. V was pared by 6 bases and J by 3 bases, with 9 bases between. The CDR3 spells CASSLEYYNEQFF. As DNA, the CDR3 is TGTGCCAGCAGCCTAGAATACTACAATGAGCAGTTCTTC.

This chain links TRBV7-8 with TRBJ1-2; D gene ambiguous. Per the germline V gene, CDR1 is SGHVS and CDR2 is FQNEAQ. CDR3 length equals 14 residues. Trimming left V 5 bases short and J 8 bases short, with 18 bases between. The DNA for the CDR3 is TGTGCCAGCAGCCCCGGGTCAACCAGCTACGGCTACACCTTC. Translated, it gives CASSPGSTSYGYTF.

The chain joins TRBV9 to TRBJ1-2, with 8 bases lining up with TRBD1. The V gene end was trimmed by 1 base and the J gene end by 0 bases; junction bases not matched to a gene: 5. The CDR3 loop spans 16 amino acids. In germline, CDR1 is SGDLS, CDR2 YYNGEE. CDR3 in amino acids: CASSVLQGGPNYGYTF. Here the CDR3 DNA reads TGTGCCAGCAGCGTACTACAGGGGGGACCTAACTATGGCTACACCTTC.

The chain has TRBV18 and TRBJ1-3, with unresolved D. The CDR3 loop spans 15 amino acids. Trimming cost V 3 bases and J 7 bases, with 16 bases left between them. Germline V CDR1 and CDR2: KGHSH, LQKENI. The CDR3 DNA reads as TGTGCCAGCTCACCCCCCATGGCGGGTTCCAACACCATATATTTT. Protein product: CASSPPMAGSNTIYF. The entire variable domain, with the rest obtained from reference TRBV18 and TRBJ1-3, is as follows: NAGVMQNPRHLVRRRGQEARLRCSPMKGHSHVYWYRQLPEEGLKFMVYLQKENIIDESGMPKERFSAEFPKEGPSILRIQQVVRGDSAAYFCASSPPMAGSNTIYFGEGSWLTVV.

This CDR3 reads CASSYRGSGNTIYF. CDR3 coding DNA: TGTGCCAGCAGCTACCGGGGATCTGGAAACACCATATATTTT. This sequence joins TRBV7-2 and TRBJ1-3; no firm D call. V lost 4 bases, J lost 1 base, and 8 bases lay in between. Germline V gene sequence: CDR1 SGHTA, CDR2 FQGNSA. This CDR3 region has 14 residues. The full variable domain, rest sourced from reference TRBV7-2 and TRBJ1-3, is GAGVSQSPSNKVTEKGKDVELRCDPISGHTALYWYRQSLGQGLEFLIYFQGNSAPDKSGLPSDRFSAERTGGSVSTLTIQRTQQEDSAVYLCASSYRGSGNTIYFGEGSWLTVV.

The chain uses TRBV5-8 and TRBJ2-2; 10 nucleotides match TRBD1. CDR1 is SGHTS, CDR2 YDEGEE, per germline. Trimming at V came to 5 bases and at J to 4 bases, leaving 5 bases not matched to a gene. The CDR3 runs 15 residues. This CDR3 is CASSTGQGSTGELFF. The CDR3 nucleotides are TGTGCCAGCAGTACGGGACAGGGGAGCACCGGGGAGCTGTTTTTT.